This entry features one TCR beta chain sequence. Its antigen is as yet unknown. Per the authors' pipeline: Junction-only immunoSEQ data arrived without quality scores, meaning filtering differed. Clones were sequenced by immunoSEQ multiplex PCR, and TCRdb holds only the in-frame ones, with some missing. The V and J calls and the clone size are those of that table, but D and trimming were determined from the DNA. The profile shows around 700,000 clones, more than 70% of them singletons. This specimen comes from a study of shared clonotypes between healthy human individuals. Study observations and caveats: Rarefaction gave evidence that sorted-subset sequencing remained incomplete despite large depth.

The material sequenced was memory CD4+ T cells sorted from blood. Subset noted: CD45RA-negative fraction. The clonotype originates from a woman in her twenties or thirties in good health.

CDR3 loop: CASSLARSSYEQYF. The CDR3 nucleotides read TGTGCCAGCAGCTTAGCCCGAAGCTCCTACGAGCAGTACTTC. V gene TRBV11-2 combines with J gene TRBJ2-7; D not resolved. Germline V gives CDR1 SGHAT, CDR2 FQNNGV. The ends were cut back, 1 base at V and 0 bases at J, with 7 bases in the middle. The CDR3 length is 14 residues.